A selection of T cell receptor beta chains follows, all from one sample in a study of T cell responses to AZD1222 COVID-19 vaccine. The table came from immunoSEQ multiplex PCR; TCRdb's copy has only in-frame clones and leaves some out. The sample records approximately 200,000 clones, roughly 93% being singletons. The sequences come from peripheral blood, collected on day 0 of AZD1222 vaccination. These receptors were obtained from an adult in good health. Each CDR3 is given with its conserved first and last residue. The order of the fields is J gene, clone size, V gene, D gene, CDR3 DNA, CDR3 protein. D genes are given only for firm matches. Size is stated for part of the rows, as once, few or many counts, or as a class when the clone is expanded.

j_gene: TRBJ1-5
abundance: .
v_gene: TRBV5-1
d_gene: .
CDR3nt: TGCGCCAGCAGCTTGGGGTGGGGGGATCAGCCCCAGCATTTT
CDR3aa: CASSLGWGDQPQHF

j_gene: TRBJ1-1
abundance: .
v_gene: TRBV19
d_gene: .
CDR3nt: TGTGCCAGTAGTCGGCCTAGGGGACAACCCCTTATGAACACTGAAGCTTTCTTT
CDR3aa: CASSRPRGQPLMNTEAFF

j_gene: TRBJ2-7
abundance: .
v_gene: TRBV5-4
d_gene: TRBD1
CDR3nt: TGTGCCAGCAGCTCGGCGGGGACAGGGGACGAGCAGTACTTC
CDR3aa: CASSSAGTGDEQYF

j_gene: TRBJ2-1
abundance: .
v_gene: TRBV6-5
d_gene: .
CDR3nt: TGTGCCAGCACTGCGAAACTAGCAGTCCACAATGAGCAGTTCTTC
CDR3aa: CASTAKLAVHNEQFF

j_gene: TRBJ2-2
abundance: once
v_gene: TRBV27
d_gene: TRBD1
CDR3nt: TGTGCCAGCAGCAAAGACAGGGACATTCCCGGGGAGCTGTTTTTT
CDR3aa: CASSKDRDIPGELFF

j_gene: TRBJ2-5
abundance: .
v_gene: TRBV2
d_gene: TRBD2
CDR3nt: TGTGCCAGCAGTGAAGCACTAGCGGGAGCCTCGGGGACCCAGTACTTC
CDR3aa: CASSEALAGASGTQYF

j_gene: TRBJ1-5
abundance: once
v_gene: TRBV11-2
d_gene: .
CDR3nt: TGTGCCAGCAGCTTAGATGGGAGGGCAGGTCAGCCCCAGCATTTT
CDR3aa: CASSLDGRAGQPQHF

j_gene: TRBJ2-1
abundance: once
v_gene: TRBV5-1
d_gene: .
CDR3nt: TGCGCCAGCAAGCAGGGGAGCTCCTACAATGAGCAGTTCTTC
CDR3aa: CASKQGSSYNEQFF

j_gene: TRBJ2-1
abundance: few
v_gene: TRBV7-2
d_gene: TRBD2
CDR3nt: TGTGCCAGCAGCCCCAGCGGGAGCTCCTACAATGAGCAGTTCTTC
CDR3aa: CASSPSGSSYNEQFF

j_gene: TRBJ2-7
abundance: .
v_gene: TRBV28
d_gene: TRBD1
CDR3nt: TGTGCCAGCAGTTCCTTCGGACAGGGGAACGAGCAGTACTTC
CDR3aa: CASSSFGQGNEQYF

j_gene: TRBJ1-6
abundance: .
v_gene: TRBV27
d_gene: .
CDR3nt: TGTGCCAGCAGTTTCGATCCGCGGAATTCACCCCTCCACTTT
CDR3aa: CASSFDPRNSPLHF

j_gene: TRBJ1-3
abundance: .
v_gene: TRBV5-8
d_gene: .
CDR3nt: TGTGCCAGCAGCTTGGGACGGTTTGGAAACACCATATATTTT
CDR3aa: CASSLGRFGNTIYF

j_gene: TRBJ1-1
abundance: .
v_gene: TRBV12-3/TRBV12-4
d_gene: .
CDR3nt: TGTGCCAGCAGCTCGGACGCCCGTGGGGCTTTCTTT
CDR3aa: CASSSDARGAFF

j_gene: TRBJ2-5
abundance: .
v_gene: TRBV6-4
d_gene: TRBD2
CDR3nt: TGTGCCAGCAGTGGACTAGCGGGAGGGCCTAGGGAGACCCAGTACTTC
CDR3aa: CASSGLAGGPRETQYF

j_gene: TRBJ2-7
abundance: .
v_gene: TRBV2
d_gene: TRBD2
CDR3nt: TGTGCCAGCAGACGGCGTGAGACTAGCGGCTACGAGCAGTACTTC
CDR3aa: CASRRRETSGYEQYF

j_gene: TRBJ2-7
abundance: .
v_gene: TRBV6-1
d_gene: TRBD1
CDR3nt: TGTGCCAGCAGTCAAGACAGGGGGCCTCCCTACGAGCAGTACTTC
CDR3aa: CASSQDRGPPYEQYF

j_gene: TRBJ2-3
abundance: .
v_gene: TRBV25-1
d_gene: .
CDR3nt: TGTGCCAGTACAAAAATAGGGCATGATACGCAGTATTTT
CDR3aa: CASTKIGHDTQYF

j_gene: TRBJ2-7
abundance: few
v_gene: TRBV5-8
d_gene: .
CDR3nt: TGTGCCAGCAGCCCGGGACATATCTACGAGCAGTACTTC
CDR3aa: CASSPGHIYEQYF

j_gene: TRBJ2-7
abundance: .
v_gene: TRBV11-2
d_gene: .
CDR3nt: TGTGCCAGCAGCTTAGATCGGGCGGGCGGAACCTACGAGCAGTACTTC
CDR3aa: CASSLDRAGGTYEQYF

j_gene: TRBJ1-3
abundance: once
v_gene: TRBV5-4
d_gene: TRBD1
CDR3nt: TGTGCCAGCAGCTTAGGACAGGGGCGGGGGAACACCATATATTTT
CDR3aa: CASSLGQGRGNTIYF

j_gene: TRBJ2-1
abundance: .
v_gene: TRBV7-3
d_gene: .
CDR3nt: TGTGCCAGCAGCCTCCGGGACACCTCCTACAATGAGCAGTTCTTC
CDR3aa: CASSLRDTSYNEQFF

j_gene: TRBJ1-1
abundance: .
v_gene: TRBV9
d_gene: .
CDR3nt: TGTGCCAGCAGCGTAGACAGCATGAACACTGAAGCTTTCTTT
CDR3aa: CASSVDSMNTEAFF

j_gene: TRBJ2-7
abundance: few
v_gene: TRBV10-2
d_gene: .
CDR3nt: TGCGCCAGCAGTGAGTCCGATTCCCCTGGCGAGCAGTACTTC
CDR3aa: CASSESDSPGEQYF

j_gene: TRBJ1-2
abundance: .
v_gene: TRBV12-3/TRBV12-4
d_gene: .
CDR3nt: TGTGCCAGCAGGGGGTTCGAGGGCTACACCTTC
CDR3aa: CASRGFEGYTF

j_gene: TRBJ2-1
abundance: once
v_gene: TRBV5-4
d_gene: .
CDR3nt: TGTGCCAGCAGCTTGCAGCGAAGGGGCGACAATGAGCAGTTCTTC
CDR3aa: CASSLQRRGDNEQFF

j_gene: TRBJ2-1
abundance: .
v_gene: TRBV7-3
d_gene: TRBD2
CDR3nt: TGTGCCAGCAGCCTGATACCAGGACTAGCGGGAGGGGGGTACAATGAGCAGTTCTTC
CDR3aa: CASSLIPGLAGGGYNEQFF

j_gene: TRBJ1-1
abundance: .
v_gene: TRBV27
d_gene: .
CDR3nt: TGTGCCAGCAGCCAGGGCTTCGGAGACACTGAAGCTTTCTTT
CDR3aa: CASSQGFGDTEAFF

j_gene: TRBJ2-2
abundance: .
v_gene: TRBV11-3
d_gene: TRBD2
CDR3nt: TGTGCCAGCAGCAAGGGACTAGCGGGAGGTACCGGGGAGCTGTTTTTT
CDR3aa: CASSKGLAGGTGELFF

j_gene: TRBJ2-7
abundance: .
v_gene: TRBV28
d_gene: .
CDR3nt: TGTGCCAGCAGTTTAGGGGTTCAATACGAGCAGTACTTC
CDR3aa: CASSLGVQYEQYF

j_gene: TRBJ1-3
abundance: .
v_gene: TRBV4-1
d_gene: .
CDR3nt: TGCGCCAGCAGCCAAGATGGAGCGCGGACTGGTATAGGAAACACCATATATTTT
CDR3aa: CASSQDGARTGIGNTIYF

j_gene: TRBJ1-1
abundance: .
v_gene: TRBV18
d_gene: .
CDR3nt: TGTGCCAGCTCACCAACGGGGGTCAACACTGAAGCTTTCTTT
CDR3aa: CASSPTGVNTEAFF

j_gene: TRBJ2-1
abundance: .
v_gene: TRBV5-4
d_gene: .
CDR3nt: TGTGCCAGCAGCTCTTCCGGGACTCGGCCCTACAATGAGCAGTTCTTC
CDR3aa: CASSSSGTRPYNEQFF

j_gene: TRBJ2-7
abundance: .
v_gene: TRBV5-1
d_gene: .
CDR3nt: TGCGCCAGCAGCTCTGGATTATATGAGCAGTACTTC
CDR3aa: CASSSGLYEQYF

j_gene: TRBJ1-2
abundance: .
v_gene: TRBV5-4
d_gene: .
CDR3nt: TGTGCCAGCAGGCCGATGGACCAAATCGGTGGCTACACCTTC
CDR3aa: CASRPMDQIGGYTF

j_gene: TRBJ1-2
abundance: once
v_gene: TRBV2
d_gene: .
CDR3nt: TGTGCCAGCAACAGGGTGGAAACCACCTTC
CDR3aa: CASNRVETTF

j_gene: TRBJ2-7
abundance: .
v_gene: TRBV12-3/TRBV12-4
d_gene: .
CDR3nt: TGTGCCAGCACCCCCCGAGATGGCTACGAGCAGTACTTC
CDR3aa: CASTPRDGYEQYF

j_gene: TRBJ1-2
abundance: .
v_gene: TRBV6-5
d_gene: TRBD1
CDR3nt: TGTGCCAGCAGACGGACAGGGGCTTCAAACTATGGCTACACCTTC
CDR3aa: CASRRTGASNYGYTF

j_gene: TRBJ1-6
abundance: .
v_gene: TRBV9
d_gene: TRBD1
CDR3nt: TGTGCCAGCAGCCTAACGGGACAGGGCTATTCACCCCTCCACTTT
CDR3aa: CASSLTGQGYSPLHF

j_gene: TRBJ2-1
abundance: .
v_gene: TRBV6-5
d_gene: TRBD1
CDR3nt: TGTGCCAGCCGGGACAGGGGAATGTACAATGAGCAGTTCTTC
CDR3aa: CASRDRGMYNEQFF

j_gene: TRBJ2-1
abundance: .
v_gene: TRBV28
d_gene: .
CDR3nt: TGTGCCAGCAGCCGTCGGGCAGGGTCGAACTACAATGAGCAGTTCTTC
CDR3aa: CASSRRAGSNYNEQFF

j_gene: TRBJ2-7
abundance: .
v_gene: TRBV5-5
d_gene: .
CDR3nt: TGTGCCAGCGGACCTCGGCTAGGTTACGAGCAGTACTTC
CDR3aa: CASGPRLGYEQYF

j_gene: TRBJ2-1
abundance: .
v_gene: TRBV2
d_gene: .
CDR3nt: TGTGCCAGCAGTGACCCAGGCTACAATGAGCAGTTCTTC
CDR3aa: CASSDPGYNEQFF

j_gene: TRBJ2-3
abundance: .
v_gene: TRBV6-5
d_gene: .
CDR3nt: TGTGCCAGCAGTTCGAGGGGGGCAGGAGATACGCAGTATTTT
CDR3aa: CASSSRGAGDTQYF

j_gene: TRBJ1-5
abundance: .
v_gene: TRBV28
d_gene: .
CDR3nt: TGTGCCAGCAGTCCGCTATTTCAGCCCCAGCATTTT
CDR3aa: CASSPLFQPQHF

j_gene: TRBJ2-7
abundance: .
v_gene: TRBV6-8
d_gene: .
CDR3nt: TGTGCCAGCAGTCCGGCGGCGGGACACAACTCCTACGAGCAGTACTTC
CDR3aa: CASSPAAGHNSYEQYF

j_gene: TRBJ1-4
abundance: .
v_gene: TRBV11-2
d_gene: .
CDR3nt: TGTGCCAGCAGCTTAGTGATGAATGAAAAACTGTTTTTT
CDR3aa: CASSLVMNEKLFF

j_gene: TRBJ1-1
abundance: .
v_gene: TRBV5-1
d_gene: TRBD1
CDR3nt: TGCGCCAGCAGCTTGGAACAGGGGAGGAACACTGAAGCTTTCTTT
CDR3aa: CASSLEQGRNTEAFF

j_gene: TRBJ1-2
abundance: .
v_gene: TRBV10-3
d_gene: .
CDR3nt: TGTGCCATCAGGCGAGGTCCGGGCTACACCTTC
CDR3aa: CAIRRGPGYTF

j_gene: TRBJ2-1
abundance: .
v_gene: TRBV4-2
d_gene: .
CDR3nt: TGTGCCAGCAGCCAAGAATCCAGGGGGGGTGAGCAGTTCTTC
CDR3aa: CASSQESRGGEQFF

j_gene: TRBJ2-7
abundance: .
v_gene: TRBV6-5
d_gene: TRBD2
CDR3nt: TGTGCCAGCAGTTTCACTCGACTAGCAGCCTACGAGCAGTACTTC
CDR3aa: CASSFTRLAAYEQYF

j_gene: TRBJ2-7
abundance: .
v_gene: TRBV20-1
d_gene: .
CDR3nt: TGCAGTGCTAGTGCCTTCGCGGGGTACGTTGACGAGCAGTACTTC
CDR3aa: CSASAFAGYVDEQYF